This T cell receptor (beta chain) was captured in a study of chemoradiotherapy in HPV16-positive cancers. As for the study in general: Candidate HPV-specific clones and shared TCR motifs came from a couple of HPV16-positive patients.

Study outcomes and limitations: HPV-specific T cells were functionally defined from only two HPV16-positive patients. During treatment, candidate HPV-specific clones and E7-related motifs expanded in tumor. HPV-responsive T-cell expansion during chemoradiotherapy was linked to improved recurrence-free survival in HPV16-positive patients.

Germline trimming cut 4 bases from V and 1 base from J; bases unmatched to any gene: 3. The CDR3 is 14 amino acids. The V gene's germline CDR1 is SGHNT and CDR2 YYREEE (reference sequence). About this clone itself: Antigen: not known.

Data came from immunoSEQ multiplex PCR; TCRdb stores just in-frame clones and leaves some out. The data hold 5,000 to 6,500 clones, with about 78% observed a single time. The TCR originated in a human donor with HPV-associated anogenital cancer. The sample was collected from a patient who underwent chemoradiotherapy. V and J are TRBV5-4 and TRBJ1-1; 8 nucleotides agree with TRBD1. CDR3 in DNA: TGTGCCAGCAGCGTGGGACAGGCGAACACTGAAGCTTTCTTT. It yields the protein CASSVGQANTEAFF.